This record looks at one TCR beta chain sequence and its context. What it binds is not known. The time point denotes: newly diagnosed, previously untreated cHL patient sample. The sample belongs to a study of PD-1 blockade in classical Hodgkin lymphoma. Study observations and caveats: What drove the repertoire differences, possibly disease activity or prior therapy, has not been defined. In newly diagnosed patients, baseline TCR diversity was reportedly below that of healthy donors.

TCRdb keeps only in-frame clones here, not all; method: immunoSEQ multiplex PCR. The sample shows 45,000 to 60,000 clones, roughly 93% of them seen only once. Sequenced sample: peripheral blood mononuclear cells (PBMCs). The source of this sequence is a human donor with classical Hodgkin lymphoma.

In DNA, the CDR3 is TGCAGCGTCCGAGGACTAGCGCGAACGAGTGAGCAGTTCTTC. The encoded protein is CSVRGLARTSEQFF. The chain couples TRBV29-1 to TRBJ2-1, with 9 bases matching TRBD2. This CDR3 has 14 amino acids. Germline CDR1 and CDR2: SQVTM and ANQGSEA. V was pared by 6 bases and J by 9 bases, with 12 bases of the junction left unmatched.